This is a list of T cell receptor beta chains from one sample in a study of patients with pleural tuberculosis. Each CDR3 protein gets one entry after TCRdb re-called the reads with MiXCR. The sample consists of almost 30,000 distinct CDR3 sequences, about 18% of them appearing once. The sequenced sample was peripheral blood. All receptors derive from a human donor with pleural tuberculosis. The CDR3 runs from the conserved cysteine through the conserved F or W. A D gene is named only where the DNA matches it firmly. Only part of the rows carry a size: once, few, many, or a class if the clone is expanded.

>NA|TRBV7-6|many|TRBJ1-1
TGTGCCAGCAGCCGCCATAGGACAGCGAACACTGAAGCTTTCTTT
CASSRHRTANTEAFF
>NA|TRBV13|NA|TRBJ2-1
TGTGCCAGCAGCTTAGGGGTGAGCTCCTACAATGGGCAGTTCTTC
CASSLGVSSYNGQFF
>NA|TRBV14|many|TRBJ2-7
TGTGCCAGCAGCTTGGACCTTGTCGGCGAGCAGTACTTC
CASSLDLVGEQYF
>TRBD1|TRBV27|many|TRBJ1-5
TGTGCCAGCAGTTCGCCCGGACAGGGTGGTAAAAATCAGCCCCAGCATTTT
CASSSPGQGGKNQPQHF
>TRBD1|TRBV20-1|once|TRBJ1-5
TGCAGTGCTCAGACAGGGGGAAGAGGCAATCAGCCCCAGCATTTT
CSAQTGGRGNQPQHF
>NA|TRBV19|many|TRBJ2-7
TGTGCCAGTAGTGACTTCAGCTACGAGCAGTACTTC
CASSDFSYEQYF
>NA|TRBV18|many|TRBJ2-1
TGTGCCAGCTCACCGGGCGGTGAGCAGTTCTTC
CASSPGGEQFF
>TRBD1|TRBV10-2|NA|TRBJ1-1
TGCGCCAGCAGGAGGACAGGGGGAGCTTTCTTT
CASRRTGGAFF
>NA|TRBV10-3|few|TRBJ1-4
TGTGCCACCAAAGGCAGGGAGGATGAAAAACTGTTTTTT
CATKGREDEKLFF
>TRBD2|TRBV6-4|many|TRBJ2-1
TGTGCCAGCAGTGCTAGCGGGAGTCTAGGTGAGCAGTTCTTC
CASSASGSLGEQFF
>NA|TRBV12-3/TRBV12-4|many|TRBJ1-5
TGTGCCAGCAGTCCAAAGGGTTTTTGGGACAATCAGCCCCAGCATTTT
CASSPKGFWDNQPQHF
>TRBD1|TRBV29-1|NA|TRBJ1-2
TGCAGCGCGACTCAGGGGGCCGTCGGTGGCCACACCTTC
CSATQGAVGGHTF
>NA|TRBV2|many|TRBJ1-5
TGTGCCAGCAGTGAAGCTGGGGGGAGTCGTCAGCCCCAGCATTTT
CASSEAGGSRQPQHF
>TRBD1|TRBV19|NA|TRBJ1-5
TGTGCCAGTAGTATCGGGACAGGAGGTTTCAATCAGCCCCAGCATTTT
CASSIGTGGFNQPQHF
>NA|TRBV11-2|many|TRBJ2-7
TGTGCCAGCAGCTTAGAACAGGGTTTCTACGAGCAGTACTTC
CASSLEQGFYEQYF
>NA|TRBV2|NA|TRBJ1-2
TGTGCCAGCAGTTACAGACTTATTAACTATGGCTACACCTTC
CASSYRLINYGYTF
>NA|TRBV18|many|TRBJ2-7
TGTGCCAGCTCACCAACATCCCAGGGACGCTACGAGCAGTACTTC
CASSPTSQGRYEQYF
>NA|TRBV12-3/TRBV12-4|many|TRBJ1-3
TGTGCCAGCAGTTTAATGGGTTCTTTTGGAAACACCATATATTTT
CASSLMGSFGNTIYF
>NA|TRBV28|NA|TRBJ1-4
TGTGCCAGCTATACGGGGGCTAATGAAAGACTGCTTTTT
CASYTGANERLLF
>TRBD1|TRBV10-3|many|TRBJ1-1
TGTGCCATCAAGACAGGGGAGGACGAGTACGAAGCTTTCTTT
CAIKTGEDEYEAFF
>TRBD1|TRBV10-3|many|TRBJ1-6
TGTGCCATCAGGGCAGGGGGCGATTCACCCCTCCACTTT
CAIRAGGDSPLHF
>TRBD2|TRBV19|many|TRBJ2-7
TGTGCCAGTAGTAGAGGGGCTAGCGGGGCCTACGAGCAGTACTTC
CASSRGASGAYEQYF
>NA|TRBV5-6|many|TRBJ2-3
TGTGCCAGCAGCCCTCTGGGCCGTCGGACAGATACGCAGTATTTT
CASSPLGRRTDTQYF
>NA|TRBV6-6|many|TRBJ2-7
TGTGCCAGCAGCTACACGGACCCGGGGCGCTTGAGGGAGCAGTACTTC
CASSYTDPGRLREQYF
>NA|TRBV3-1|many|TRBJ2-3
TGTGCCAGCAGCCAGGGTACTACAGGAACGCAGTATTTT
CASSQGTTGTQYF
>TRBD1|TRBV27|many|TRBJ1-3
TGTGCCAGCAGTTGGGGCAGGGGGCCTGGAAACACCATATATTTT
CASSWGRGPGNTIYF
>TRBD1|TRBV29-1|many|TRBJ1-2
TGCAGCGTTGCTCAGGGGGTAAACTATGGCTACACCTTC
CSVAQGVNYGYTF
>TRBD2|TRBV4-3|medium-sized|TRBJ2-2
TGCGCCAGCAGCGATGGACTAGCGGACACCGGGGAGCTGTTTTTT
CASSDGLADTGELFF
>NA|TRBV27|many|TRBJ2-2
TGTGCCAGCAGTTTACAGGGGTCCGGGGAGCTGTTTTTT
CASSLQGSGELFF
>NA|TRBV2|many|TRBJ1-5
TGTGCCAGCAGTGGCGGGCCCAATCAGCCCCAGCATTTT
CASSGGPNQPQHF
>TRBD2|TRBV6-2/TRBV6-3|NA|TRBJ2-3
TGTGCCAGCAGTCCGTTCGGTCTAGCGGGAGACAACACAGATACGCAGTATTTT
CASSPFGLAGDNTDTQYF
>NA|TRBV2|many|TRBJ2-1
TGTGCCAGCAGTGGTCAGGGCAGCTCCTACAATGAGCAGTTCTTC
CASSGQGSSYNEQFF
>TRBD1|TRBV20-1|NA|TRBJ1-4
TGCAGTGCTAGTCAGACAGGGGAAGAAATACTGTTTTTT
CSASQTGEEILFF
>TRBD1|TRBV6-1|medium-sized|TRBJ2-7
TGTGCCAGCAGTTCTCCGGGACAGGAGTCCTACGAGCAGTACTTC
CASSSPGQESYEQYF
>NA|TRBV9|many|TRBJ1-5
TGTGCCAGCAGCCCGGCAGGGTTAGGAAATCAGCCCCAGCATTTT
CASSPAGLGNQPQHF
>NA|TRBV4-2|many|TRBJ1-1
TGTGCCAGCAGCCAAGAAGGGACACGGTCGGACACTGAAGCTTTCTTT
CASSQEGTRSDTEAFF
>TRBD2|TRBV15|medium-sized|TRBJ2-3
TGTGCCACCAGCAGAGATCGGGCTAGCGGTGATACGCAGTATTTT
CATSRDRASGDTQYF
>TRBD1|TRBV18|many|TRBJ1-1
TGTGCCAGCTCACCTATCACAGGGGATACGGGCACTGAAGCTTTCTTT
CASSPITGDTGTEAFF
>NA|TRBV29-1|many|TRBJ2-7
TGCAGCGTTGAAGAAGTATACGAGCAGTACTTC
CSVEEVYEQYF
>NA|TRBV7-9|many|TRBJ1-1
TGTGCCAGCAGCTTAGCGATGAACACTGAAGCTTTCTTT
CASSLAMNTEAFF
>NA|TRBV29-1|many|TRBJ2-1
TGCAGCGCCCTACCCCCAAGCAATGAGCAGTTCTTC
CSALPPSNEQFF
>TRBD2|TRBV9|many|TRBJ2-3
TGTGCCAGCAGCCCAGAGCGGGGGAGCACAGATACGCAGTATTTT
CASSPERGSTDTQYF
>TRBD1|TRBV20-1|NA|TRBJ1-5
TGCAGTGCTTCTCAGATATGGGACAGAGAACAGCCCCAGCATTTT
CSASQIWDREQPQHF
>NA|TRBV12-3/TRBV12-4|many|TRBJ2-7
TGTGCCAGCAGTTTACAGGGGTTCCTCTACGAGCAGTACTTC
CASSLQGFLYEQYF
>TRBD1|TRBV2|many|TRBJ1-2
TGTGCCAGCAAGGGCAGGGGGCATAACTATGGCTACACCTTC
CASKGRGHNYGYTF